This paragraph covers one T cell receptor (beta chain) sequence. Antigen specificity is unknown. These data originate in a study of OX40 agonist ivuxolimab in advanced cancers. Across the study: An agonistic human IgG2 monoclonal antibody against OX40 (CD134) was given. Study findings and constraints: Expanded clones belonging to CD8+ T cells outnumbered, on average, those of CD4+.

This CDR3 contains 15 residues. CDR1 and CDR2 from the germline V gene are LGHNA and YSLEER. The V gene lost 4 bases and the J gene lost 4 bases, with 13 bases spanning the gap. Profiled with immunoSEQ multiplex PCR; TCRdb holds only in-frame clones, not every one. The table records some 94,000 clones, 92% of them present only once. This sequence joins TRBV4-3 and TRBJ2-2, with D possibly called TRBD1 or TRBD2 (5 bases each). This clonotype originated in an adult with an advanced solid tumor such as melanoma, head and neck, liver or kidney cancer. The sequenced sample was CD4+ or CD8+ T cells sorted from blood, obtained in a trial of the OX40 agonist ivuxolimab. The CDR3 DNA follows: TGCGCCAGCAGCCCCGGGACGGTAACCACCGGGGAGCTGTTTTTT. Translation gives CASSPGTVTTGELFF.